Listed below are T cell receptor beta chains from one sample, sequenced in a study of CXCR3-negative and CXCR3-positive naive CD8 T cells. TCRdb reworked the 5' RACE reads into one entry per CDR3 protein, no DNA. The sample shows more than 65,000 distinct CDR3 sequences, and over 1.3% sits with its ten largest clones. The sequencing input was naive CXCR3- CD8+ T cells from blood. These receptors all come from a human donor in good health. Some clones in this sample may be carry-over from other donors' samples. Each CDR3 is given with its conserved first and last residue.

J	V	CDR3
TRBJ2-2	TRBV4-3	CASSQKIASGGAWELFF
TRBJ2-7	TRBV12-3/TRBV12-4	CASSGYLKFYEQYF
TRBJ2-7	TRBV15	CATSATGVLEQYF
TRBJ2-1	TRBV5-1	CASSLGTLNEQFF
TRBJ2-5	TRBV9	CASSVGASGGVETQYF
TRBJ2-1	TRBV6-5	CASSYLGIAGGGSSYNEQFF
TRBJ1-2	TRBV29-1	CSVRHPANYGYTF
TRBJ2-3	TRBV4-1	CASSPGGGGGTDTQYF
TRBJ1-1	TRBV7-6	CASSLLPGTGGEGTGAFF
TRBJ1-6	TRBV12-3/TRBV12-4	CASSHNSPLHF
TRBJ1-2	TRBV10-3	CAISDGSGYGYTF
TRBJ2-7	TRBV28	CASSLWEGNEQYF
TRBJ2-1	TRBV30	CAWSLLQGYNEQFF
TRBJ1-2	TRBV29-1	CSVGGTVDYGYTF
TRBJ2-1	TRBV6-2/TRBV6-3	CASGRAGDGYEQFF
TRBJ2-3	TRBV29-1	CSVLQGDRADTQYF
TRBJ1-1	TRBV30	CAWNVLTGANTEAFF
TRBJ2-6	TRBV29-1	CSVTGTPNSGANVLTF
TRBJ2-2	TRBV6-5	CASSYSVHGELFF
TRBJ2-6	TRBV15	CATSPLSGANVLTF
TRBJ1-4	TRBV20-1	CSARGSAIEKLFF
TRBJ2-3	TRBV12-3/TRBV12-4	CASSEAGSTDTQYF
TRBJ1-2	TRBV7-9	CASSAGQGVFGGYTF
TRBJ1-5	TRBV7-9	CASSLGGAQPQHF
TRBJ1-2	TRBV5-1	CASSSYGDGYTF
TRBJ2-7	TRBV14	CASSQGPREGGYEQYF
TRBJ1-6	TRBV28	CASSLWRDLISPLHF
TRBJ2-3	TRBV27	CASSPLSPVTDTQYF
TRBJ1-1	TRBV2	CARTYRGVDTEAFF
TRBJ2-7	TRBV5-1	CASSHGTGLPEQYF
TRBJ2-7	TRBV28	CASSCRASGSGDEQYF
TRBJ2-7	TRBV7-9	CASTIPGASAYEQYF
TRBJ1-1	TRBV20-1	CSAPVAGINTEAFF
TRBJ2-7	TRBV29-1	CSVLVRDREKSQTVYEQYF